These T cell receptor beta chains were read from a single sample in a study of CD8+CD57+ T cells in acquired aplastic anemia. In TCRdb, the reads were re-called with MiXCR into one record per CDR3 protein. This sample has more than 15,000 distinct CDR3 sequences, with around two fifths found just once. What was sequenced was CD8+CD57+ T cells sorted from PBMCs. The receptor set was obtained from a human donor with aplastic anemia. Each CDR3 is given with its conserved first and last residue. D genes are given only for firm matches. For some rows the clone size is stated as once, few or many, or as a class when expanded; others skip it.

size | D | J | V | DNA | CDR3
many | TRBD2 | TRBJ2-3 | TRBV6-4 | TGTGCCAGCAGTAGCGGGGGGGCCACAGATACGCAGTATTTT | CASSSGGATDTQYF
many | TRBD2 | TRBJ2-3 | TRBV9 | TGTGCCAGCAGCGGACGACTAGCGGGGGACACAGATACGCAGTATTTT | CASSGRLAGDTDTQYF
many | TRBD2 | TRBJ2-1 | TRBV6-5 | TGTGCCAGCAGTTACCTCGCCGGGACTACTCACAATGAGCAGTTCTTC | CASSYLAGTTHNEQFF
NA | TRBD2 | TRBJ2-5 | TRBV29-1 | TGCAGCGGGACTAGCACAGAGACCCAGTACTTC | CSGTSTETQYF
few | NA | TRBJ1-6 | TRBV15 | TGTGCCACCAGCAGAGATTTGGGATCGCGAGGGTATAGGAATTCACCCCTCCACTTT | CATSRDLGSRGYRNSPLHF
few | TRBD2 | TRBJ2-3 | TRBV29-1 | TGCAGCGTGGCCACTAGCGGGGCGGCAGATACGCAGTATTTT | CSVATSGAADTQYF
many | NA | TRBJ2-2 | TRBV3-1 | TGTGCCAGCAGTCCGACCGGTGGGGAGCTGTTTTTT | CASSPTGGELFF
many | NA | TRBJ1-2 | TRBV15 | TGTGCCACCAGCAGTCTACCAGGGTTAAATGGCTACACCTTC | CATSSLPGLNGYTF
NA | NA | TRBJ2-7 | TRBV20-1 | TGCAGTGCTAGAGTGGGGGGGGCACACTACGAGCAGTACTTC | CSARVGGAHYEQYF
many | NA | TRBJ2-5 | TRBV6-1 | TGTGCCAGCAGCTTGGTTTGGGGACAAGAGACCCAGTACTTC | CASSLVWGQETQYF
NA | NA | TRBJ2-7 | TRBV20-1 | TGCACCGTCAGATTAGGGAGCTCCTACGAGCAGTACTTC | CTVRLGSSYEQYF
NA | TRBD2 | TRBJ2-1 | TRBV15 | TGTGCCACCAGCAGAGTAGCGGGAGCCTACAGTGAGCAGTTCTTC | CATSRVAGAYSEQFF
medium-sized | NA | TRBJ2-1 | TRBV27 | TGTGCCAGCAGTTTAGTGGTAGGCAATGAGCAGTTCTTC | CASSLVVGNEQFF
NA | TRBD1 | TRBJ1-6 | TRBV5-5 | TGTGCCAGCAGCTTGCCGTCAGACAGGGGGCGATCACCCCTCCACTTT | CASSLPSDRGRSPLHF
NA | NA | TRBJ2-7 | TRBV4-2 | TGTGCCAGCAGCCAAGTAATGGACAGCTCCTACGAGCAGTACTTC | CASSQVMDSSYEQYF
many | TRBD1 | TRBJ2-3 | TRBV12-3/TRBV12-4 | TGTGCCAGCAGTAGTGACAGGGATTGGAATACGCAGTATTTT | CASSSDRDWNTQYF
NA | NA | TRBJ1-1 | TRBV2 | TGTGCCAGCAGCACGGACACTGCGATGAACACTGAAGCTTTCTTT | CASSTDTAMNTEAFF
NA | TRBD1 | TRBJ2-7 | TRBV20-1 | TGCAGTGCTAGGGGGGACAGGGAGACCTACGAGCAGTACTTC | CSARGDRETYEQYF
NA | TRBD1 | TRBJ2-1 | TRBV9 | TGTGCCAGCAGCGGACACCGGGACAGCGGAATCTATGAGCAGTTCTTC | CASSGHRDSGIYEQFF
NA | TRBD2 | TRBJ2-3 | TRBV5-1 | TGCGCCAGCAACCCTAGCGGGGGGGCGGATACGCAGTATTTT | CASNPSGGADTQYF
NA | NA | TRBJ1-2 | TRBV9 | TGTGCCAGCAGCGGGCGGGAGGGTCCGAGGGGCTACACCTTC | CASSGREGPRGYTF
many | NA | TRBJ1-5 | TRBV28 | TGTGCCAGCAGTTTGCGGGGGGTCGTGAAGCCCCAGCATTTT | CASSLRGVVKPQHF
NA | NA | TRBJ1-6 | TRBV20-1 | TGCAGTGCTCTCAGGGATACCTCACCCCTCCACTTT | CSALRDTSPLHF
many | TRBD1 | TRBJ2-1 | TRBV15 | TGTGCCACCAGCAGCTCCAGGTCGGGACAGGCGGACAATGAGCAGTTCTTC | CATSSSRSGQADNEQFF
few | NA | TRBJ1-5 | TRBV4-1 | TGCGCCAGCAGCCAAGTTCCCGGGTTCGATAGCAATCAGCCCCAGCATTTT | CASSQVPGFDSNQPQHF
many | NA | TRBJ2-2 | TRBV12-3/TRBV12-4 | TGTGCCAGCAGTTTAGTCACCGGTCCGGGGACCGGGGAGCTGTTTTTT | CASSLVTGPGTGELFF
NA | TRBD1 | TRBJ2-7 | TRBV28 | TGTGCCAGCAGTTTTTATTCGGGGACAGCCAACGAGCAGTACTTC | CASSFYSGTANEQYF
NA | TRBD1 | TRBJ2-7 | TRBV6-5 | TGTGCCAGCAGTTACACAGGGGACGAGCAGTACTTC | CASSYTGDEQYF
once | NA | TRBJ1-2 | TRBV19 | TGTGCCAGTAGTGATTTGGGGGCTAACTATGGCTACACCTTC | CASSDLGANYGYTF
few | NA | TRBJ1-6 | TRBV5-1 | TGCGCCAGCAGCTTAACTGATGGGGATTCACCCCTCCACTTT | CASSLTDGDSPLHF
few | TRBD2 | TRBJ2-7 | TRBV20-1 | TGCAGTGCTATAGGAGCGGGGGAGAGCTCCTACGAGCAGTACTTC | CSAIGAGESSYEQYF
few | NA | TRBJ1-2 | TRBV10-2 | TGCGCCAGCAGTGATGGGAATAACTATGGCTACACCTTC | CASSDGNNYGYTF
NA | NA | TRBJ2-3 | TRBV2 | TGTGCCGGCAGGAGGGACCCCACAGATACGCAGTATTTT | CAGRRDPTDTQYF
NA | NA | TRBJ1-1 | TRBV5-4 | TGTGCCAGCAGATCCTCGGGACTTCCGAACACTGAAGCTTTCTTT | CASRSSGLPNTEAFF
NA | NA | TRBJ2-5 | TRBV5-5 | TGTGCCAGCCAACTGGAGCGAGGGACCCAGTACTTC | CASQLERGTQYF
NA | TRBD1 | TRBJ2-7 | TRBV9 | TGTGCCAGCAGCGTTGACAGGGCCAACGAGCAGTACTTC | CASSVDRANEQYF